One and the same sample provided the 29 T cell receptor beta chains below, sequenced in a study of cytomegalovirus exposure and HLA in healthy donors. 13 Jbeta primers and 60 Vbeta primers were used for the PCR. Data came from immunoSEQ multiplex PCR; TCRdb stores just in-frame clones and leaves some out. The data hold about 95,000 clones, with around four fifths observed a single time. Sequenced material: PBMCs. These receptors all stem from a woman aged 40-49 years in good health and CMV-seropositive.

This rearrangement joins TRBV30 to TRBJ2-1, with D perhaps TRBD1 (5 bases). This CDR3 region has 13 residues. The germline CDR1 and CDR2 sequences are GTSNPN and SVGIG (reference sequence). V was shortened by 6 bases and J by 13 bases, with 22 bases between the two germline ends. CDR3 in DNA: TGTGCCTGTCAGGGCCCCCCCCAAGCAATACAGTTCTTC. It yields the protein CACQGPPQAIQFF.

The rearrangement links TRBV21-1 to TRBJ1-2; the DNA was not used to check the table's D call, TRBD1. TRBV21-1 is given as a pseudogene. There are 12 residues in the CDR3. CDR3 DNA sequence: TGTGCCAGCCCAGGGGGAACAAATGGCTACACCTTC. Protein: CASPGGTNGYTF.

This clone occurred a few times. The chain combines TRBV4-1 with TRBJ2-4; tentatively, D is TRBD2 (7 bases). The CDR3 loop spans 14 amino acids. From germline, CDR1 is MGHRA and CDR2 YSYEKL. Trimming stripped 0 bases from V and 9 bases from J, with 12 bases between. CDR3 residues: CASSQEGGAGIQYF. The CDR3 region has the DNA TGCGCCAGCAGCCAAGAAGGGGGGGCCGGCATTCAGTACTTC.

The chain employs TRBV19 and TRBJ2-7; 7 bases line up with TRBD2. The length of the CDR3 is 14 residues. V trimming: 4 bases; J trimming: 5 bases; junction bases outside the gene matches: 8. Germline CDR1 reads LNHDA; CDR2 reads SQIVND (reference sequence). CDR3 nucleotide sequence: TGTGCCAGTAGTAGACGGCGGGAGCCTCACGAGCAGTACTTC. This encodes CASSRRREPHEQYF. Looking up the rest from reference TRBV19 and TRBJ2-7 gives the full variable domain: DGGITQSPKYLFRKEGQNVTLSCEQNLNHDAMYWYRQDPGQGLRLIYYSQIVNDFQKGDIAEGYSVSREKKESFPLTVTSAQKNPTAFYLCASSRRREPHEQYFGPGTRLTVT.

This chain's CDR3 is CASSSINGNQPQHF. DNA of the CDR3: TGTGCCAGCAGTTCTATAAACGGCAATCAGCCCCAGCATTTT. The rearrangement joins TRBV6-6 to TRBJ1-5; D is unclear. CDR3 length: 14 amino acids. Trimming cost V 4 bases and J 2 bases, with 9 bases left between them. CDR1 is MNHNY and CDR2 is SVGAGI in the germline V gene (reference sequence).

The chain recombines TRBV7-8 with TRBJ2-7, with a tentative D call TRBD1 (6 bases). The ends were cut back, 3 bases at V and 7 bases at J, with 16 bases in the middle. CDR1 is SGHVS and CDR2 is FQNEAQ in the germline V gene. The CDR3 runs 14 residues. CDR3 loop: CASSFRQASGEQYF. CDR3 in DNA: TGTGCCAGCAGCTTCCGACAGGCCTCGGGGGAGCAGTACTTC.

The rearrangement links TRBV5-6 to TRBJ2-5; the D is unclear. This CDR3 is 13 amino acids long. Trimming stripped 4 bases from V and 3 bases from J, with 10 bases between. Germline lookup yields CDR1 SGHDT and CDR2 YYEEEE. The CDR3 coding sequence is TGTGCCAGCAGCCGATACATAAAAGAGACCCAGTACTTC. This sequence encodes CASSRYIKETQYF.

This chain's CDR3 is CASSLVNSHTGELFF. The CDR3 coding sequence is TGTGCCAGCAGCTTAGTGAACTCGCACACCGGGGAGCTGTTTTTT. V usage is TRBV7-3 and J usage is TRBJ2-2; D is uncertain. CDR1 is SGHTA and CDR2 is FQGTGA in the germline V gene. The V end lost 2 bases, the J end lost 3 bases, and 10 bases lay between the germline ends. This CDR3 has 15 amino acids.

The DNA of the CDR3 is TGTGCCAGTAGCCCGGGACAGAGCCCCTATGGCTACACCTTC. Translating gives CASSPGQSPYGYTF. This chain connects TRBV19 to TRBJ1-2; TRBD1 aligns across 7 bases. The CDR3 sequence is 14 residues long. Trimming took 6 bases from V and 4 from J; bases not matched to a gene: 8. Germline CDR1 LNHDA, CDR2 SQIVND (reference sequence).

The chain is built from TRBV14 and TRBJ2-7, with D hard to call. V was shortened by 5 bases and J by 0 bases, with 11 bases between the two germline ends. The CDR3 runs to 14 residues. The germline CDR1 and CDR2 sequences are SGHDN and FVKESK. CDR3 coding DNA: TGTGCCAGCAGCTTTACTTTCCCCTCCTACGAGCAGTACTTC. Translated, it gives CASSFTFPSYEQYF.

This chain joins TRBV5-1 and TRBJ1-3; no reliable D call. The CDR3 has 14 residues. The V end lost 0 bases, the J end lost 0 bases, and 4 bases lay between the germline ends. Germline V CDR1 and CDR2: SGHRS, YFSETQ. CDR3 residues: CASSLGASGNTIYF. The CDR3 DNA is TGCGCCAGCAGCTTGGGGGCCTCTGGAAACACCATATATTTT. Full variable domain (missing parts from reference TRBV5-1 and TRBJ1-3): KAGVTQTPRYLIKTRGQQVTLSCSPISGHRSVSWYQQTPGQGLQFLFEYFSETQRNKGNFPGRFSGRQFSNSRSEMNVSTLELGDSALYLCASSLGASGNTIYFGEGSWLTVV.

This chain connects TRBV28 to TRBJ1-1, with no clear D. CDR1 is MDHEN, CDR2 SYDVKM, per germline. The length of the CDR3 is 13 residues. Trimming removed 1 base at V and 4 bases at J, with 7 bases between. CDR3 DNA: TGTGCCAGCAGTTTATTCCCAATCACTGAAGCTTTCTTT. This translates into CASSLFPITEAFF. The whole variable domain, filled in from reference TRBV28 and TRBJ1-1, reads DVKVTQSSRYLVKRTGEKVFLECVQDMDHENMFWYRQDPGLGLRLIYFSYDVKMKEKGDIPEGYSVSREKKERFSLILESASTNQTSMYLCASSLFPITEAFFGQGTRLTVV.

Only a few counts were recorded for this clone. CDR3 coding DNA: TGTGCCAGCAGCCCGACTTTTGGGAATGAGCAGTTCTTC. It yields the protein CASSPTFGNEQFF. The rearrangement uses TRBV7-9 and TRBJ2-1; D gene unclear. The V and J ends lost 5 bases and 7 bases respectively, with 12 bases between them. Germline V gene lookup returns CDR1 SEHNR and CDR2 FQNEAQ (reference sequence). The CDR3 loop spans 13 amino acids.

A few counts support this clone. This sample also contains other DNA sequences that code for the same CDR3. The J gene is TRBJ2-1, the V gene TRBV11-2; the match to TRBD2 covers 11 bases. J was trimmed by 4 bases and V by 4 bases; bases with no gene match: 3. Germline loops: CDR1 SGHAT, CDR2 FQNNGV. This CDR3 region has 15 residues. The CDR3 loop is CASSWGLAAYNEQFF. Written as DNA, the CDR3 is TGTGCCAGCAGCTGGGGACTAGCGGCGTACAATGAGCAGTTCTTC. Looking up the rest from reference TRBV11-2 and TRBJ2-1 gives the full variable domain: EAGVAQSPRYKIIEKRQSVAFWCNPISGHATLYWYQQILGQGPKLLIQFQNNGVVDDSQLPKDRFSAERLKGVDSTLKIQPAKLEDSAVYLCASSWGLAAYNEQFFGPGTRLTVL.

The chain employs TRBV6-1 and TRBJ2-3, with 7 bases fitting TRBD2. Germline V gene data show CDR1 as MNHNS and CDR2 as SASEGT. V dropped 1 base and J dropped 4; count of bases not matched to a gene: 8. CDR3 length: 16 residues. The CDR3 here is CASSEEAGDRADTQYF. The CDR3 coding sequence is TGTGCCAGCAGTGAAGAGGCGGGAGATAGGGCAGATACGCAGTATTTT.

A remark on this clone: The germline gene is not matched at one end of the junction; a read error may be the cause. The genes are TRBV7-2 and TRBJ1-5; perhaps TRBD1 as D (6 bases). The CDR3 covers 15 residues. Germline CDR1 and CDR2: SGHTA and FQGNSA. For the CDR3, the DNA is TGTGCCAGCCGCTTCCTAAGGGGGGGTAATCAGCCCCAGCATTTT. Encoded protein: CASRFLRGGNQPQHF. The variable domain in full, with the rest retrieved from reference TRBV7-2 and TRBJ1-5, is GAGVSQSPSNKVTEKGKDVELRCDPISGHTALYWYRQSLGQGLEFLIYFQGNSAPDKSGLPSDRFSAERTGGSVSTLTIQRTQQEDSAVYLCASRFLRGGNQPQHFGDGTRLSIL.

This clone appeared a single time. This chain links TRBV6-5 with TRBJ1-2; D not certain. CDR1 MNHEY and CDR2 SVGAGI come from the germline V gene. The germline V and J ends were trimmed by 6 bases and 7 bases, with 12 bases remaining between them. This CDR3 is 12 amino acids long. The DNA of the CDR3 is TGTGCCAGCAGCCTCCCGGGGTTTGGCTACACCTTC. It specifies CASSLPGFGYTF.

This clone was picked up a small number of times. At the DNA level, this CDR3 is encoded by other sequences in the same sample as well. The chain combines TRBV5-1 with TRBJ2-1; 9 nucleotides align to TRBD2. This CDR3 has 15 amino acids. The V segment lost 5 bases and the J segment 4 bases; nucleotides outside the gene matches: 7. The germline V gene encodes CDR1 SGHRS and CDR2 YFSETQ. The CDR3 reads CASSPLAGTYNEQFF. The CDR3 region has the DNA TGCGCCAGCAGTCCACTAGCGGGCACTTACAATGAGCAGTTCTTC.

The J gene is TRBJ2-3, the V gene TRBV11-3, with a weak D call TRBD2 (5 bases). Germline V gives CDR1 SGHNT, CDR2 YENEEA. The V and J ends lost 3 bases and 4 bases respectively, with 8 bases between them. The CDR3 sequence is 13 residues long. The CDR3 protein is CASSFTSADTQYF. The CDR3 bases are TGTGCCAGCAGCTTCACTAGTGCAGATACGCAGTATTTT.

This clone was seen only once. The identical CDR3 is also encoded by other nucleotide sequences in the sample. The chain is built from TRBV10-2 and TRBJ2-3; maybe TRBD1 (6 bases). The CDR3 contains 15 residues. CDR1 WSHSY and CDR2 SAAADI come from the germline V gene. With 8 bases removed from V and 1 base from J, the gap between germline ends came to 16 bases. The CDR3: CASCRDTLCTDTQYF. The CDR3 region has the DNA TGCGCCAGCTGCCGGGACACTCTTTGCACAGATACGCAGTATTTT.

J is TRBJ1-1 and V is TRBV5-1; D possibly corresponds to TRBD1 (6 bases). The CDR3 extends over 14 amino acids. Per the germline V gene, CDR1 is SGHRS and CDR2 is YFSETQ. The germline V and J ends were trimmed by 4 bases and 1 base, with 11 bases remaining between them. The CDR3 region has the DNA TGCGCCAGCAGCGATCCGACAGGGAACACTGAAGCTTTCTTT. This gives the protein CASSDPTGNTEAFF. The full variable domain, its missing parts supplied by reference TRBV5-1 and TRBJ1-1, is KAGVTQTPRYLIKTRGQQVTLSCSPISGHRSVSWYQQTPGQGLQFLFEYFSETQRNKGNFPGRFSGRQFSNSRSEMNVSTLELGDSALYLCASSDPTGNTEAFFGQGTRLTVV.

The V and J genes are TRBV18 and TRBJ1-1; D is undetermined. From germline, CDR1 is KGHSH and CDR2 LQKENI. V dropped 0 bases and J dropped 0 bases, with 17 bases sitting between them. The CDR3 is made up of 18 amino acids. The CDR3 coding sequence is TGTGCCAGCTCACCACCTCCTAGAACTTTACTAGTGAACACTGAAGCTTTCTTT. Its translation: CASSPPPRTLLVNTEAFF.

The chain uses TRBV6-5 and TRBJ2-7; 14 positions agree with TRBD2. Unmatched junction bases numbered 6, after V lost 5 bases and J lost 6 bases. The CDR3 is 15 residues long. Germline lookup yields CDR1 MNHEY and CDR2 SVGAGI. The CDR3 here is CASSRGLAGGLEQYF. The DNA of the CDR3 is TGTGCCAGCAGTCGCGGACTAGCGGGGGGCCTCGAGCAGTACTTC.

The CDR3, as DNA: TGCGCCAGCAGTGAGTCTTTTTACGGGGAGCTGTTTTTT. This sequence encodes CASSESFYGELFF. This chain uses TRBV10-2 with TRBJ2-2; no firm D call. The CDR3 runs 13 residues. Trimming cost V 0 bases and J 7 bases, with 6 bases left between them. CDR1 and CDR2 (germline): WSHSY, SAAADI.

A remark on this clone: Other DNA variants within this sample encode the same CDR3. The chain carries TRBV9 and TRBJ2-2; 10 bases fit TRBD2. J gave up 2 bases and V 0 bases, and 1 base lay outside the gene matches. Germline CDR1 SGDLS, CDR2 YYNGEE. This CDR3 has 16 amino acids. CDR3 DNA: TGTGCCAGCAGCGTAGGGACTAGCGGAAACACCGGGGAGCTGTTTTTT. Translated, it gives CASSVGTSGNTGELFF.

V gene TRBV5-1 combines with J gene TRBJ2-2; maybe TRBD2 (6 bases). The germline V gene has CDR1 SGHRS and CDR2 YFSETQ. Trimming removed 0 bases at V and 1 base at J, with 10 bases between. There are 16 residues in the CDR3. CDR3 sequence reads: CASSLDLGGNTGELFF. For the CDR3, the DNA is TGCGCCAGCAGCTTGGATCTGGGAGGGAACACCGGGGAGCTGTTTTTT. The full variable domain, in which reference TRBV5-1 and TRBJ2-2 provide the parts outside the CDR3, is KAGVTQTPRYLIKTRGQQVTLSCSPISGHRSVSWYQQTPGQGLQFLFEYFSETQRNKGNFPGRFSGRQFSNSRSEMNVSTLELGDSALYLCASSLDLGGNTGELFFGEGSRLTVL.

The chain joins TRBV5-1 to TRBJ2-5; D perhaps matches TRBD2 (6 bases). The germline V gene has CDR1 SGHRS and CDR2 YFSETQ. The V and J ends lost 1 base and 2 bases respectively, with 18 bases between them. CDR3 size: 17 residues. The CDR3 region has the DNA TGCGCCAGCAGCTTGTGGATGGAGGGGTCGTTTCAAGAGACCCAGTACTTC. Its translation is CASSLWMEGSFQETQYF.

V is TRBV5-1 and J is TRBJ2-2; perhaps TRBD2 as D (5 bases). The CDR3 contains 16 residues. V lost 4 bases and J lost 6, with 19 bases in between. Germline values: CDR1 SGHRS, CDR2 YFSETQ. CDR3 nucleotide sequence: TGCGCCAGCAGCACTGGACTCTCTCCCCCAGCCGGGGAGCTGTTTTTT. This gives the protein CASSTGLSPPAGELFF. Full variable domain (outside the CDR3, taken from reference TRBV5-1 and TRBJ2-2): KAGVTQTPRYLIKTRGQQVTLSCSPISGHRSVSWYQQTPGQGLQFLFEYFSETQRNKGNFPGRFSGRQFSNSRSEMNVSTLELGDSALYLCASSTGLSPPAGELFFGEGSRLTVL.

The rearrangement uses TRBV6-1 and TRBJ1-5, with TRBD1 as a possible D gene (5 bases). Germline V CDR1 and CDR2: MNHNS, SASEGT. The CDR3 is 13 amino acids. V was clipped by 6 bases and J by 4 bases, with 10 bases between them. CDR3 nucleotides: TGTGCCAGCAGCTGGGGGGGAAATCAGCCCCAGCATTTT. It yields the protein CASSWGGNQPQHF.